One sample yielded the 23 T cell receptor beta chains listed below, sequenced in a study of post-analysis software for immune sequencing data. Points from the study as a whole: Compared with controls, patients had more of 4 to 6 TRBV segments, including TRBV5-6, TRBV5-1 and TRBV20-1.

These receptors lack a known antigen. Libraries were made from TCR beta cDNA, and they carried unique molecular identifiers. TCRdb re-called the PCR reads with MiXCR, one entry per CDR3 protein. There are hundreds of thousands of distinct CDR3 sequences in the sample; approximately 57% occur only once, and roughly 4.4% lies in the top ten. Sequenced: blood. Source of these receptors: a girl aged 10-17 years with multiple sclerosis.

This clonotype was counted a single time. V and J are TRBV20-1 and TRBJ2-2; D not resolved. With 6 bases removed from V and 6 bases from J, the gap between germline ends came to 14 bases. CDR3 length: 13 amino acids. The germline V gene encodes CDR1 DFQATT and CDR2 SNEGSKA (reference sequence). The DNA of the CDR3 is TGCAGTGCCGCGCGGCCTCAGCCCGGGGAGCTGTTTTTT. This translates into CSAARPQPGELFF.

The J gene is TRBJ1-5, the V gene TRBV5-1; 7 nucleotides line up with TRBD1. Germline V lookup: CDR1 SGHRS, CDR2 YFSETQ. The CDR3 runs 15 residues. Unmatched junction bases numbered 12, after V lost 4 bases and J lost 8 bases. CDR3 nucleotides: TGCGCCAGCAGCGCCCTGGGACAGCCCATAGAGCCCCAGCATTTT. Translation: CASSALGQPIEPQHF.

This clonotype was seen a single time. V gene TRBV6-1 combines with J gene TRBJ1-1; D not resolved. Trimming took off 5 bases at V and 8 bases at J, with 9 bases between the two ends. The CDR3 sequence is 11 residues long. Germline CDR1 is MNHNS and CDR2 is SASEGT. The CDR3 DNA reads as TGTGCCAGCAGTCCCCGGATGGAAGCTTTCTTT. Translation: CASSPRMEAFF.

This chain uses TRBV7-2 with TRBJ2-1, with D possibly being TRBD1 (5 bases). Germline-derived CDR1 and CDR2 are SGHTA and FQGNSA. V was shortened by 0 bases and J by 5 bases, with 14 bases between the two germline ends. The CDR3 has 16 residues. CDR3 amino acids: CASSLALGRVDNEQFF. CDR3 nucleotide sequence: TGTGCCAGCAGCTTAGCCCTCGGCAGGGTCGACAATGAGCAGTTCTTC.

This clonotype appeared a few times. This chain uses TRBV5-1 with TRBJ1-2; D call uncertain. The CDR3 consists of 12 residues. V dropped 2 bases and J dropped 6 bases, with 8 bases sitting between them. Germline CDR1 SGHRS, CDR2 YFSETQ. CDR3 nucleotides: TGCGCCAGCAGCTTCCTCGGGGATGGCTACACCTTC. Amino acid sequence: CASSFLGDGYTF.

The V call is TRBV6-5, the J call TRBJ1-2; no firm D call. Germline values: CDR1 MNHEY, CDR2 SVGAGI. V gave up 5 bases and J gave up 8 bases, with 12 bases separating them. The CDR3 has 12 residues. CDR3 loop: CASSHSPGGYTF. The CDR3 DNA sequence: TGTGCCAGCAGTCACAGCCCGGGCGGCTACACCTTC.

The V gene is TRBV12-5, the J gene TRBJ2-5; possible D gene TRBD2, 5 bases. V lost 1 base and J lost 2, with 11 bases in between. The CDR3 runs 15 residues. Per the germline V gene, CDR1 is LGHNT and CDR2 is FRNRAP. CDR3 sequence (DNA): TGTGCTAGTGGTTTGGGGTCGGGGTTTCAAGAGACCCAGTACTTC. It encodes CASGLGSGFQETQYF. Full variable domain (missing parts from reference TRBV12-5 and TRBJ2-5): DARVTQTPRHKVTEMGQEVTMRCQPILGHNTVFWYRQTMMQGLELLAYFRNRAPLDDSGMPKDRFSAEMPDATLATLKIQPSEPRDSAVYFCASGLGSGFQETQYFGPGTRLLVL.

The chain uses TRBV7-3 and TRBJ2-7, with 8 bases identical to TRBD1. Trimming took 3 bases from V and 6 from J; bases not matched to a gene: 16. The CDR3 sequence is 17 residues long. Germline V gene lookup returns CDR1 SGHTA and CDR2 FQGTGA. This CDR3 reads CASSLTATGTGRSEQYF. The CDR3 DNA is TGTGCCAGCAGCTTGACTGCGACCGGGACAGGTCGCTCCGAGCAGTACTTC. The whole variable domain, filled in from reference TRBV7-3 and TRBJ2-7, reads GAGVSQTPSNKVTEKGKYVELRCDPISGHTALYWYRQSLGQGPEFLIYFQGTGAADDSGLPNDRFFAVRPEGSVSTLKIQRTERGDSAVYLCASSLTATGTGRSEQYFGPGTRLTVT.

This clonotype showed up just a few times. The V gene is TRBV29-1, the J gene TRBJ2-1; 7 nucleotides agree with TRBD1. This CDR3 region has 13 residues. Germline V CDR1 and CDR2: SQVTM, ANQGSEA. With 6 bases clipped from V and 1 base from J, the junction kept 3 bases outside the gene matches. The CDR3 DNA is TGCAGCGTCATGACAGGGTCCTACAATGAGCAGTTCTTC. Amino acids: CSVMTGSYNEQFF.

The chain uses TRBV25-1 and TRBJ1-6; the D gene is possibly TRBD1 (6 bases). The CDR3 has 13 amino acids. V lost 1 base and J 10 bases, leaving 8 bases between the germline ends. CDR1 is MGHDK and CDR2 is SYGVNS in the germline V gene. The CDR3 is CASSESRGSPLHF. CDR3 nucleotide sequence: TGTGCCAGCAGTGAATCCAGGGGATCACCCCTCCACTTT.

The chain couples TRBV10-3 to TRBJ2-7; 9 bases match TRBD2. The V segment lost 3 bases and the J segment 0 bases; nucleotides outside the gene matches: 6. This CDR3 is 16 amino acids long. Per the germline V gene, CDR1 is ENHRY and CDR2 is SYGVKD. CDR3 region: CAISEPSGRSSYEQYF. The CDR3 bases are TGTGCCATCAGTGAACCCAGCGGGAGGAGCTCCTACGAGCAGTACTTC.

The CDR3 reads CASRGGDNEQFF. The CDR3, as DNA: TGTGCCTCCCGGGGGGGGGACAATGAGCAGTTCTTC. The chain is built from TRBV10-3 and TRBJ2-1; 8 bases line up with TRBD2. Germline V gene sequence: CDR1 ENHRY, CDR2 SYGVKD. The CDR3 extends over 12 amino acids. The trim removed 11 bases at V and 5 bases at J, leaving 5 bases unmatched.

The rearrangement uses TRBV5-6 and TRBJ2-4, with 8 positions matching TRBD1. The J call may be mistaken, given a closer DNA end match to TRBJ2-7. The CDR3 consists of 14 residues. CDR1 is SGHDT and CDR2 is YYEEEE in the germline V gene. CDR3 coding DNA: TGTGCCAGCAGCTTGTACGGACAGGGCTACGAGCAGTACTTC. Amino acid sequence: CASSLYGQGYEQYF.

The chain has TRBV5-1 and TRBJ2-7; 8 bases are a match to TRBD1. The germline V gene encodes CDR1 SGHRS and CDR2 YFSETQ. V trimming: 3 bases; J trimming: 5 bases; junction bases outside the gene matches: 10. The CDR3 consists of 15 residues. DNA of the CDR3: TGCGCCAGCAGCTCAACAGGACAGGGTTTCCACGAGCAGTACTTC. Encoded protein: CASSSTGQGFHEQYF.

This clonotype was seen more than once but under ten times. The chain carries TRBV7-6 and TRBJ1-4, with D possibly TRBD1 on 6 matching bases. Germline CDR1 is SGHVS and CDR2 is FNYEAQ. V was cut by 3 bases and J by 5 bases, with 10 bases left in between. The CDR3 runs to 14 residues. This chain's CDR3 is CASSFRGSNEKLFF. The DNA of the CDR3 is TGTGCCAGCAGCTTCAGGGGTTCAAATGAAAAACTGTTTTTT.

The J gene is TRBJ2-1, the V gene TRBV20-1, with a possible D match to TRBD2 (7 bases). The CDR3 is 14 amino acids. Germline lookup yields CDR1 DFQATT and CDR2 SNEGSKA (reference sequence). The ends were cut back, 4 bases at V and 4 bases at J, with 14 bases in the middle. The CDR3 sequence: CSAKGGAFYNEQFF. The CDR3 bases are TGCAGTGCTAAAGGGGGGGCCTTTTACAATGAGCAGTTCTTC.

The chain uses TRBV12-3 or TRBV12-4 and TRBJ1-5, with D uncertain. The CDR3 is 11 residues long. Deletions cut 4 bases from V and 9 bases from J, with 7 bases between. Here the CDR3 reads CASSSRGPQHF. CDR3 nucleotide sequence: TGTGCCAGCAGTTCCCGGGGGCCCCAGCATTTT.

The V call is TRBV27, the J call TRBJ2-1; 14 bases agree with TRBD2. The J call may be wrong; the DNA end is better matched by TRBJ2-7. This CDR3 spans 17 amino acids. CDR1 is MNHEY and CDR2 is SMNVEV in the germline V gene (reference sequence). The CDR3 bases are TGTGCCAGCGGGAGACTAGCGGGAGGGCCCTCCTACAATGAGCAGTACTTC. Protein product: CASGRLAGGPSYNEQYF.

The chain is built from TRBV29-1 and TRBJ2-5; the D call may be TRBD1 or TRBD2 (6 bases each). The J call may be mistaken, given a closer DNA end match to TRBJ2-7. CDR3 size: 13 residues. Germline values: CDR1 SQVTM, CDR2 ANQGSEA. The CDR3 reads CSVEWGAAYEQYF. CDR3 bases: TGCAGCGTTGAGTGGGGGGCGGCCTACGAGCAGTACTTC.

This CDR3 reads CASSLVLTSGSYEQYF. CDR3 bases: TGCGCCAGCAGCTTGGTTCTGACTAGTGGTTCCTACGAGCAGTACTTC. The chain couples TRBV5-1 to TRBJ2-7; D perhaps matches TRBD2 (6 bases). Germline loops: CDR1 SGHRS, CDR2 YFSETQ. Trimming removed 0 bases at V and 1 base at J, with 14 bases between. The CDR3 is made up of 16 amino acids.

V is TRBV20-1 and J is TRBJ2-4; 10 bases match TRBD2. The DNA end is a closer match to TRBJ2-7, so the J assignment may be wrong. The CDR3 spans 13 residues. Germline CDR1 and CDR2: DFQATT and SNEGSKA (reference sequence). CDR3 protein: CSARALAGDEQYF. DNA of the CDR3: TGCAGTGCTAGAGCCCTAGCGGGAGACGAGCAGTACTTC.

This clonotype was found a few times. V gene TRBV6-6 combines with J gene TRBJ2-1; 8 positions agree with TRBD2. The CDR3 length is 15 residues. The germline gives CDR1 MNHNY, CDR2 SVGAGI (reference sequence). Trimming removed 5 bases from V and 5 bases from J; junction bases left unmatched: 8. The CDR3 sequence is CASSILAEVNNEQFF. DNA for the CDR3: TGTGCCAGCAGTATACTAGCGGAAGTAAACAATGAGCAGTTCTTC.

The genes are TRBV29-1 and TRBJ2-7, with D perhaps matching TRBD1 (6 bases). Trimming shortened V by 4 bases and J by 2 bases, and 15 bases separated the two germline ends. This CDR3 has 14 residues. Germline CDR1 reads SQVTM; CDR2 reads ANQGSEA. As DNA, the CDR3 is TGCAGCGTTGTTCGGACAGCCTACCCCTACGAGCAGTACTTC. Its protein product is CSVVRTAYPYEQYF.